The T cell receptor beta chain under discussion was sequenced for a study of blood T cell repertoires in COVID-19. Background on the study: Samples came from the United States, Italy and Spain, spanning acute and convalescent COVID-19. Sample material is recorded as cDNA or gDNA derived from T cells, B-cell-depleted T cells, or PBMCs.

This clone showed up just once. Original processing notes: Amplification of reference gene primers provided the estimated nucleated cell counts. The table came from immunoSEQ multiplex PCR; TCRdb's copy has only in-frame clones and leaves some out. That table is the source of V, J and clone size, and D and trimming were worked out from the DNA. This table holds 190,000 or so clones, approximately 86% found once. Trimming stripped 4 bases from V and 1 base from J, with 14 bases between. Germline CDR1 and CDR2: MNHEY and SVGEGT. The CDR3 runs 16 residues. The sequencing sample was made of peripheral blood. V and J are TRBV6-2 or TRBV6-3 and TRBJ1-5; a weak D match, TRBD1 (5 bases). The receptor was isolated from a middle-aged man with active or convalescent COVID-19. The CDR3 coding sequence is TGTGCCAGCAGTTGGGGGGGGGTCCGGAGCAATCAGCCCCAGCATTTT. It translates to CASSWGGVRSNQPQHF.